The 15 T cell receptor beta chains below all came from one sample that was sequenced in a study of T cell repertoires in cytomegalovirus infection (dated by TCRdb to about 2019). Instrument on record: Illumina HiSeq 1500. TCRdb trimmed the raw reads at Q25, called clones with MiXCR and kept productive beta chains. Every entry covers one CDR3 protein and lists the most common genes and DNA from its rows. The sample table lists about 300,000 distinct CDR3 sequences, roughly 9.3% of them with a count of one. Around 2.5% of the sample is taken by the ten largest. Source material: PBMCs. These receptors originate from a human donor in good health (CMV status not recorded). Some clones in this sample may be carry-over from other donors' samples.

This clonotype was detected ten times or more. The chain recombines TRBV7-9 with TRBJ1-4; TRBD1 matches at 7 bases. This CDR3 contains 16 residues. V lost 2 bases to trimming and J lost 4 bases; unmatched junction nucleotides: 7. Germline loops: CDR1 SEHNR, CDR2 FQNEAQ (reference sequence). In DNA, the CDR3 is TGTGCCAGCAGCTTAAGCATCGGGACAGTTAATGAAAAACTGTTTTTT. Protein sequence: CASSLSIGTVNEKLFF. Supplemented by reference TRBV7-9 and TRBJ1-4, the full variable domain reads DTGVSQNPRHKITKRGQNVTFRCDPISEHNRLYWYRQTLGQGPEFLTYFQNEAQLEKSRLLSDRFSAERPKGSFSTLEIQRTEQGDSAMYLCASSLSIGTVNEKLFFGSGTQLSVL.

This clonotype was observed many times. The chain recombines TRBV10-3 with TRBJ1-4; no definite D call. The germline gives CDR1 ENHRY, CDR2 SYGVKD. Trimming cost V 0 bases and J 11 bases, with 13 bases left between them. The CDR3 has 14 amino acids. In DNA, the CDR3 is TGTGCCATCAGTGAGTCGTCGGCTGGGAGGAAACTGTTTTTT. Its translation: CAISESSAGRKLFF.

The gene calls are TRBV18 and TRBJ2-1; D is unresolved. The CDR3 spans 16 residues. Germline V lookup: CDR1 KGHSH, CDR2 LQKENI. V was pared by 6 bases and J by 3 bases, with 18 bases between. CDR3 amino acids: CASSEQSPSGYNEQFF. DNA of the CDR3: TGTGCCAGCTCCGAACAGAGCCCATCGGGCTACAATGAGCAGTTCTTC.

This clonotype was recorded many times. The chain recombines TRBV28 with TRBJ1-5, with 8 positions matching TRBD1. The ends lost 5 bases at V and 3 bases at J; junction bases unmatched: 9. The CDR3 is 16 amino acids. Germline lookup yields CDR1 MDHEN and CDR2 SYDVKM. The CDR3 loop reads CASSVRGPFDNQPQHF. The CDR3 region has the DNA TGTGCCAGCAGTGTCAGGGGGCCCTTCGACAATCAGCCCCAGCATTTT.

This clonotype came up a few times. The chain has TRBV7-9 and TRBJ1-1, with unresolved D. Germline CDR1 is SEHNR and CDR2 is FQNEAQ (reference sequence). The CDR3 is made up of 15 amino acids. The V and J ends lost 1 base and 0 bases respectively, with 9 bases between them. The CDR3 loop reads CASSLGRIMNTEAFF. The CDR3 DNA is TGTGCCAGCAGCTTAGGGCGGATAATGAACACTGAAGCTTTCTTT.

The chain couples TRBV6-2 or TRBV6-3 to TRBJ2-7, with D possibly being TRBD2 (5 bases). There are 13 residues in the CDR3. Germline V gene sequence: CDR1 MNHEY, CDR2 SVGEGT. V lost 6 bases and J lost 6, with 15 bases in between. This CDR3 reads CASRKFHEGEQYV. In nucleotides, the CDR3 is TGTGCCAGCAGAAAATTTCACGAGGGCGAGCAGTACGTC.

This clonotype was seen ten or more times. The chain combines TRBV10-3 with TRBJ1-2; a weak D match, TRBD1 (5 bases). V gave up 0 bases and J gave up 4 bases, with 15 bases separating them. CDR3 length: 16 amino acids. Looked up from germline, CDR1 is ENHRY and CDR2 is SYGVKD. CDR3 in amino acids: CAISESIGTRSYGYTF. CDR3 coding DNA: TGTGCCATCAGTGAGTCAATCGGGACTAGGAGCTATGGCTACACCTTC.

This clonotype has at least ten counts. The chain couples TRBV7-9 to TRBJ2-7, with D possibly called TRBD1 or TRBD2 (5 bases each). Germline CDR1 and CDR2: SEHNR and FQNEAQ (reference sequence). The CDR3 length is 15 residues. Trimming stripped 5 bases from V and 0 bases from J, with 14 bases between. DNA for the CDR3: TGTGCCAGCAGCCGCTTCTGGGACGCCTCCTACGAGCAGTACGTC. Amino acids: CASSRFWDASYEQYV.

The chain joins TRBV5-4 to TRBJ2-2, with D perhaps matching TRBD2 (7 bases). This CDR3 comprises 15 residues. Trimming pared 4 bases from V and 5 bases from J, leaving 15 bases between. Per the germline V gene, CDR1 is SGHNT and CDR2 is YYREEE (reference sequence). The CDR3 protein is CASSTDRGATGELFF. In DNA, the CDR3 is TGTGCCAGCAGCACTGATCGGGGGGCAACCGGGGAGCTGTTTTTT. Full variable domain (missing parts from reference TRBV5-4 and TRBJ2-2): ETGVTQSPTHLIKTRGQQVTLRCSSQSGHNTVSWYQQALGQGPQFIFQYYREEENGRGNFPPRFSGLQFPNYSSELNVNALELDDSALYLCASSTDRGATGELFFGEGSRLTVL.

This clonotype was seen repeatedly, ten times or more. This chain uses TRBV5-6 with TRBJ2-1; 9 nucleotides agree with TRBD2. The CDR3 totals 16 residues. The germline gives CDR1 SGHDT, CDR2 YYEEEE. V shed 3 bases, J shed 0 bases, and the junction held 4 bases outside the gene matches. CDR3 nucleotide sequence: TGTGCCAGCAGCTCTACTAGCGGGCCCTCCTACAATGAGCAGTTCTTC. Translated: CASSSTSGPSYNEQFF.

This clonotype has ten or more counts. This chain connects TRBV2 to TRBJ1-2; perhaps TRBD1 as D (5 bases). This CDR3 is built from 14 residues. Germline CDR1 and CDR2: SNHLY and FYNNEI. Trimming pared 3 bases from V and 8 bases from J, leaving 16 bases between. The CDR3 sequence: CASSERQGAGGYTF. For the CDR3, the DNA is TGTGCCAGCAGTGAGCGGCAGGGAGCGGGAGGCTACACCTTC.

This clonotype was counted ten times or more. The gene calls are TRBV6-2 or TRBV6-3 and TRBJ2-1; D call uncertain. Germline CDR1 and CDR2: MNHEY and SVGEGT. The CDR3 runs 13 residues. The V end was cut by 6 bases, the J end by 7 bases, with 13 bases between. The CDR3 loop is CASSLGPPNEQFF. The CDR3 DNA reads as TGTGCCAGCAGCTTAGGGCCCCCAAATGAGCAGTTCTTC.

This clonotype was seen repeatedly, ten times or more. The chain couples TRBV6-6 to TRBJ2-6; TRBD2 might be the D (6 bases). Deletions cut 7 bases from V and 3 bases from J, with 13 bases between. Germline CDR1 reads MNHNY; CDR2 reads SVGAGI (reference sequence). The length of the CDR3 is 15 residues. The DNA for the CDR3 is TGTGCCAGCATCCCTCGGGGGTATGGGGCCAACGTCCTGACTTTC. It encodes CASIPRGYGANVLTF.

This clonotype has ten or more counts. The chain couples TRBV27 to TRBJ1-6, with D tentatively TRBD1 (5 bases). There are 14 residues in the CDR3. V gave up 7 bases and J gave up 7 bases, with 14 bases separating them. Per germline, CDR1 MNHEY and CDR2 SMNVEV (reference sequence). Here the CDR3 DNA reads TGTGCCAGCACGACGGGACTTGAAAATTCACCCCTCCACTTT. Encoded protein: CASTTGLENSPLHF.

At least ten counts were recorded for this clonotype. This chain joins TRBV7-9 and TRBJ2-7, with TRBD1 matching over 8 bases. CDR1 is SEHNR, CDR2 FQNEAQ, per germline (reference sequence). Trimming cost V 3 bases and J 0 bases; bases outside gene matches: 4. This CDR3 contains 15 residues. This CDR3 reads CASSFRTGTSYEQYF. The CDR3 nucleotides are TGTGCCAGCAGCTTTAGGACAGGGACCTCCTACGAGCAGTACTTC. Together with reference TRBV7-9 and TRBJ2-7, the CDR3 gives the full variable domain: DTGVSQNPRHKITKRGQNVTFRCDPISEHNRLYWYRQTLGQGPEFLTYFQNEAQLEKSRLLSDRFSAERPKGSFSTLEIQRTEQGDSAMYLCASSFRTGTSYEQYFGPGTRLTVT.